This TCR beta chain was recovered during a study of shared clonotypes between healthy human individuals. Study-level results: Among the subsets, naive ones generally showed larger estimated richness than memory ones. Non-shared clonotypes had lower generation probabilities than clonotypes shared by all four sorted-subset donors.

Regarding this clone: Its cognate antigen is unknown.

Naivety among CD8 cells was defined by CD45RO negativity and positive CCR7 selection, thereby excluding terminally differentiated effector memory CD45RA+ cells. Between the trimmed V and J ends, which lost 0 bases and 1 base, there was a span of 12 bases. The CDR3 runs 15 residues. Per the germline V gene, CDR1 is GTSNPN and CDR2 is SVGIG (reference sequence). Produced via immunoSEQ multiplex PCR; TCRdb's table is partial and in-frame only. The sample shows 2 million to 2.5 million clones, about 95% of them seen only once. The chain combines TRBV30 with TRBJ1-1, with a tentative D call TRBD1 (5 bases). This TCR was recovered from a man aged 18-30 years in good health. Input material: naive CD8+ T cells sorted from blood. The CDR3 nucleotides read TGTGCCTGGAGTGTACGGGGACCGACGAACACTGAAGCTTTCTTT. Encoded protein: CAWSVRGPTNTEAFF.